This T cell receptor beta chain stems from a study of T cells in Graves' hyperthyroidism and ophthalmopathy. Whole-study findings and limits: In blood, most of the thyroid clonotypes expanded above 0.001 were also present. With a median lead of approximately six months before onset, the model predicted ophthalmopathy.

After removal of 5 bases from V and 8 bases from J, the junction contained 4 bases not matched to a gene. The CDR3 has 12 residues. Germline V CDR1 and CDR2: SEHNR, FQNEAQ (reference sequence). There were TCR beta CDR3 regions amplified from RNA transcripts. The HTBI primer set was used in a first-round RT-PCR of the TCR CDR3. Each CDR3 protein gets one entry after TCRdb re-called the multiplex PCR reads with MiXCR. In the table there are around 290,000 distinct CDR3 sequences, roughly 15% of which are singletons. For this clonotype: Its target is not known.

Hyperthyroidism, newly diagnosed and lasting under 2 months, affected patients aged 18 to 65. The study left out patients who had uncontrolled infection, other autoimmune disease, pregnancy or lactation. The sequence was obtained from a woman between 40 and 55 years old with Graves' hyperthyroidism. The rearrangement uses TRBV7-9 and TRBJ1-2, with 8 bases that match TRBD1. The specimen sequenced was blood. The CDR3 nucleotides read TGTGCCAGCAGCCAGGGGGCGCACGGCTACACCTTC. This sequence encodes CASSQGAHGYTF.